These 16 T cell receptor beta chains share one sample of origin, sequenced in a study of T cell responses to AZD1222 COVID-19 vaccine. Only in-frame clones appear in the TCRdb table, and some are missing; sequencing was by immunoSEQ multiplex PCR. The repertoire holds more than 95,000 clones, 85% to 90% seen once, with approximately 7% in the top ten. Here the sequenced sample was peripheral blood, taken on day 0 of AZD1222 vaccination. The receptors come from an adult in good health.

Only one count was recorded for this clone. The chain employs TRBV30 and TRBJ1-2; no firm D call. Trimming shortened V by 0 bases and J by 4 bases, and 12 bases separated the two germline ends. The CDR3 covers 14 residues. Germline-derived CDR1 and CDR2 are GTSNPN and SVGIG (reference sequence). The CDR3 region has the DNA TGTGCCTGGAGTGTAGCTGCCCAGTCCTATGGCTACACCTTC. Amino acid sequence: CAWSVAAQSYGYTF.

J is TRBJ1-5 and V is TRBV6-1; D call uncertain. V lost 3 bases and J 2 bases, leaving 5 bases between the germline ends. Germline V lookup: CDR1 MNHNS, CDR2 SASEGT. There are 13 residues in the CDR3. The DNA for the CDR3 is TGTGCCAGCAGTGAGAGCGGCAATCAGCCCCAGCATTTT. Its protein product is CASSESGNQPQHF.

J is TRBJ2-7 and V is TRBV3-1 (or the pseudogene TRBV3-2); possibly TRBD1 for D (6 bases). The germline V gene has CDR1 LGHDT and CDR2 YNNKEL (reference sequence). The CDR3 is 18 amino acids. V was clipped by 2 bases and J by 2 bases, with 22 bases between them. In DNA form, the CDR3 reads TGTGCCAGCAGCCAAAGGCAGGGGTCAACTAGAGGGACCTACGAGCAGTACTTC. Translation: CASSQRQGSTRGTYEQYF.

The chain joins TRBV7-8 to TRBJ2-3; D not certain. Deletions cut 5 bases from V and 2 bases from J, with 5 bases between. This CDR3 comprises 12 residues. CDR1 is SGHVS and CDR2 is FQNEAQ in the germline V gene. The CDR3 DNA sequence: TGTGCCAGCAGCCGCTACACAGATACGCAGTATTTT. Its protein product is CASSRYTDTQYF.

This clone appeared once. The chain couples TRBV5-8 to TRBJ1-1; 7 bases are shared with TRBD1. V dropped 4 bases and J dropped 1; count of bases not matched to a gene: 7. The CDR3 consists of 15 residues. The germline CDR1 and CDR2 sequences are SGHTS and YDEGEE. The CDR3 protein is CASSAYRGRNTEAFF. The CDR3 region has the DNA TGTGCCAGCAGCGCATACAGGGGAAGGAACACTGAAGCTTTCTTT.

The chain is built from TRBV28 and TRBJ1-4; 7 positions agree with TRBD1. CDR1 and CDR2 (germline): MDHEN, SYDVKM. The CDR3 contains 15 residues. With V trimmed by 6 bases and J by 9 bases, 13 bases remained unmatched. CDR3 sequence: CASSTQGVGMKKLFF. DNA of the CDR3: TGTGCCAGCAGCACTCAGGGGGTCGGAATGAAAAAACTGTTTTTT.

The rearrangement uses TRBV5-1 and TRBJ1-1; a possible D gene is TRBD1 (5 bases). This CDR3 comprises 14 residues. Germline-derived CDR1 and CDR2 are SGHRS and YFSETQ. V was shortened by 0 bases and J by 3 bases, with 9 bases between the two germline ends. The CDR3 loop reads CASSLAQGYTEAFF. CDR3 in DNA: TGCGCCAGCAGCTTGGCGCAGGGCTACACTGAAGCTTTCTTT.

This chain connects TRBV5-4 to TRBJ2-1; 7 nucleotides match TRBD1. J lost 1 base, V lost 4 bases, and 5 bases had no gene match. Germline V gives CDR1 SGHNT, CDR2 YYREEE (reference sequence). This CDR3 contains 15 residues. CDR3 sequence reads: CASSEQGSSYNEQFF. The CDR3 nucleotides read TGTGCCAGCAGCGAACAGGGGAGTTCCTACAATGAGCAGTTCTTC.

V and J are TRBV28 and TRBJ2-3; TRBD2 might be the D (5 bases). Germline V CDR1 and CDR2: MDHEN, SYDVKM. CDR3 length equals 14 residues. The V gene lost 4 bases and the J gene lost 3 bases, with 11 bases spanning the gap. CDR3 nucleotide sequence: TGTGCCAGCAGTTCGGGGTGGCTGACAGATACGCAGTATTTT. Its translation: CASSSGWLTDTQYF.

The chain links TRBV25-1 to TRBJ1-2, with a possible D match to TRBD1 (6 bases). The germline V gene encodes CDR1 MGHDK and CDR2 SYGVNS. The CDR3 runs to 14 residues. The ends were cut back, 2 bases at V and 7 bases at J, with 14 bases in the middle. CDR3 nucleotides: TGTGCCAGCAGTGAAACAGGGTTGTGGCTTGGCTACACCTTC. It codes for CASSETGLWLGYTF.

This chain joins TRBV2 and TRBJ1-4; D gene ambiguous. V was clipped by 1 base and J by 8 bases, with 5 bases between them. Germline V lookup: CDR1 SNHLY, CDR2 FYNNEI. The CDR3 has 12 residues. The CDR3 protein is CASSEEAEKLFF. In DNA, the CDR3 is TGTGCCAGCAGTGAAGAGGCGGAAAAACTGTTTTTT.

The rearrangement links TRBV7-2 to TRBJ2-7, with TRBD2 identical over 11 bases. Germline lookup yields CDR1 SGHTA and CDR2 FQGNSA. This CDR3 spans 15 amino acids. V dropped 3 bases and J dropped 7; count of bases not matched to a gene: 8. The CDR3 is CASSFLAGGPREQYF. The DNA of the CDR3 is TGTGCCAGCAGCTTCTTAGCGGGAGGGCCTAGGGAGCAGTACTTC.

This clone was seen repeatedly, ten times or more. The rearrangement uses TRBV6-5 and TRBJ2-2; D unclear. Trimming cost V 11 bases and J 4 bases, with 8 bases left between them. The CDR3 extends over 11 amino acids. The germline CDR1 and CDR2 sequences are MNHEY and SVGAGI. CDR3 residues: CAAGTTGELFF. DNA of the CDR3: TGTGCCGCCGGAACCACCGGGGAGCTGTTTTTT.

The table lists this clone with a few counts. V gene TRBV7-2 combines with J gene TRBJ1-5, with unresolved D. V was pared by 4 bases and J by 2 bases, with 12 bases between. The CDR3 sequence is 15 residues long. CDR1 and CDR2 (germline): SGHTA, FQGNSA. CDR3 bases: TGTGCCAGCAGCTCCGGCCAGCCGGGCAATCAGCCCCAGCATTTT. Translated, it gives CASSSGQPGNQPQHF.

The chain recombines TRBV7-9 with TRBJ1-6, with unresolved D. The germline V and J ends were trimmed by 0 bases and 0 bases, with 3 bases remaining between them. Germline assignment: CDR1 SEHNR and CDR2 FQNEAQ (reference sequence). The CDR3 is 15 residues long. The CDR3 here is CASSLAASYNSPLHF. For the CDR3, the DNA is TGTGCCAGCAGCTTAGCGGCCTCCTATAATTCACCCCTCCACTTT. The full variable domain, in which reference TRBV7-9 and TRBJ1-6 provide the parts outside the CDR3, is DTGVSQNPRHKITKRGQNVTFRCDPISEHNRLYWYRQTLGQGPEFLTYFQNEAQLEKSRLLSDRFSAERPKGSFSTLEIQRTEQGDSAMYLCASSLAASYNSPLHFGNGTRLTVT.

The chain couples TRBV27 to TRBJ2-7; D possibly corresponds to TRBD2 (6 bases). V lost 4 bases to trimming and J lost 4 bases, with 14 bases between them. The CDR3 loop spans 14 amino acids. Germline CDR1 reads MNHEY; CDR2 reads SMNVEV (reference sequence). The CDR3 here is CASSWSWGVYEQYF. The CDR3 DNA follows: TGTGCCAGCAGTTGGTCCTGGGGGGTTTACGAGCAGTACTTC.